This T cell receptor beta chain was identified in a study of blood T cell repertoires in COVID-19. The wider study: The study drew acute and convalescent COVID-19 samples from the United States, Italy and Spain. In each case, the material was cDNA or gDNA derived from T cells, B-cell-depleted T cells, or PBMCs.

The CDR3 has 15 residues. Trimming shortened V by 3 bases and J by 1 base, and 12 bases separated the two germline ends. Looked up from germline, CDR1 is SGHVS and CDR2 is FQNEAQ. How the authors handled the data: The authors estimated nucleated cell counts from reference gene primer amplification. Generated by immunoSEQ multiplex PCR, the TCRdb table keeps only in-frame clones and is missing some. D and trimming come from the DNA, and the V and J calls and clone size come from that table. The sample contains approximately 70,000 clones, 80% of which appear only once. V is TRBV7-8 and J is TRBJ1-1; D remains ambiguous. The sequencing sample was made of peripheral blood. This sequence originates from a man in his sixties or seventies who had recovered from COVID-19. CDR3 protein: CASSFFFQENTEAFF. The CDR3 region has the DNA TGTGCCAGCAGCTTTTTTTTTCAGGAGAACACTGAAGCTTTCTTT. The full variable domain, its missing parts supplied by reference TRBV7-8 and TRBJ1-1, is GAGVSQSPRYKVAKRGQDVALRCDPISGHVSLFWYQQALGQGPEFLTYFQNEAQLDKSGLPSDRFFAERPEGSVSTLKIQRTQQEDSAVYLCASSFFFQENTEAFFGQGTRLTVV.